Sequencing of this T cell receptor beta chain was carried out in a study of glioma-infiltrating T cells after dendritic cell vaccination. J was trimmed by 2 bases and V by 8 bases; bases with no gene match: 0. This CDR3 has 12 residues. Germline CDR1 WSHSY, CDR2 SAAADI. As for this clone: Its target is unknown.

Study-level results: Higher pretreatment TIL content predicted longer progression-free time and survival.

Fresh-frozen tumor tissue and more than two years of survival data were available for all. The repertoire was sequenced with immunoSEQ multiplex PCR; TCRdb's copy has only in-frame clones and lacks some. The sample has 90,000 or so clones; around 85% are singletons. The TCR sequence derives from a human donor with glioblastoma. This chain links TRBV10-2 with TRBJ1-3; TRBD1 aligns across 7 bases. The sample consisted of blood, taken before dendritic cell vaccination. The DNA of the CDR3 is TGCGCCAGCGGACAGGCTGGAAACACCATATATTTT. Translated: CASGQAGNTIYF.